This entry concerns a single T cell receptor (beta chain). The germline gives CDR1 SGHTA, CDR2 FQGTGA. The CDR3 spans 14 residues. V lost 2 bases to trimming and J lost 0 bases, with 6 bases between them. The data are from a study of T cell responses to AZD1222 COVID-19 vaccine. This table comes from immunoSEQ multiplex PCR, and its TCRdb copy is limited to in-frame clones, with some not included. Of about 130,000 clones in the sample, 90% were seen once. The J gene is TRBJ2-3, the V gene TRBV7-3; D is unresolved. The sequences come from peripheral blood, collected on day 0 of AZD1222 vaccination. This clonotype was obtained from an adult in good health. CDR3 in DNA: TGTGCCAGCAGCTTATCCGCTAGCACAGATACGCAGTATTTT. Translated, it gives CASSLSASTDTQYF.